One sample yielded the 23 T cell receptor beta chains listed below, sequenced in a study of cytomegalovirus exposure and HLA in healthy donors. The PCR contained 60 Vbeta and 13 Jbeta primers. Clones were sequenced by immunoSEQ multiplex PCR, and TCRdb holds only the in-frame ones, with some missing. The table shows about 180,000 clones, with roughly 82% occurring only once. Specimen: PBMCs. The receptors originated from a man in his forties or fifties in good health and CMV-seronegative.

The CDR3 coding sequence is TGTGCCAGCAGCTCTGGACAGGGGACGAACACTGAAGCTTTCTTT. This codes for CASSSGQGTNTEAFF. The chain links TRBV11-3 to TRBJ1-1; 9 bases align to TRBD1. CDR3 length: 15 residues. Trimming cost V 4 bases and J 1 base; bases outside gene matches: 4. Per the germline V gene, CDR1 is SGHNT and CDR2 is YENEEA.

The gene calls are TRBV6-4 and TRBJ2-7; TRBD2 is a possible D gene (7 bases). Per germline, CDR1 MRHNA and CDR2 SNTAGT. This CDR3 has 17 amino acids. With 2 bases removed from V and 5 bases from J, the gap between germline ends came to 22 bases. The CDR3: CASSDPSGGGSPHEQYF. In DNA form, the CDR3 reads TGTGCCAGCAGTGACCCGTCGGGCGGGGGCTCCCCCCACGAGCAGTACTTC.

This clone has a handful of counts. The chain's CDR3 is CSVLSRRSGRYNEQFF. The CDR3 nucleotides are TGCAGCGTTTTATCCCGGAGGAGCGGGAGATACAATGAGCAGTTCTTC. The rearrangement uses TRBV29-1 and TRBJ2-1; TRBD2 agrees at 8 bases. Unmatched junction bases numbered 13, after V lost 5 bases and J lost 4 bases. The CDR3 totals 16 residues. Germline values: CDR1 SQVTM, CDR2 ANQGSEA.

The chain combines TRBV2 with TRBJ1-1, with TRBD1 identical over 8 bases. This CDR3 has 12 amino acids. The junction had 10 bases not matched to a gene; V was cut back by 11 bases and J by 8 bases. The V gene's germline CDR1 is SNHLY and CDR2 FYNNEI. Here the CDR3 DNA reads TGTGCCCCGCAGGGGGCTAATTGGGAAGCTTTCTTT. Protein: CAPQGANWEAFF. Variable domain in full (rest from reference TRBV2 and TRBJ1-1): EPEVTQTPSHQVTQMGQEVILRCVPISNHLYFYWYRQILGQKVEFLVSFYNNEISEKSEIFDDQFSVERPDGSNFTLKIRSTKLEDSAMYFCAPQGANWEAFFGQGTRLTVV.

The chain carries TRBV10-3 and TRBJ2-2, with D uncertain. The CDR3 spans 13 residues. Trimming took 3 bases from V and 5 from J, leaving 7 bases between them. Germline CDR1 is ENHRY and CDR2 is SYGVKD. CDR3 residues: CAISDRATGELFF. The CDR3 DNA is TGTGCCATCAGTGATCGAGCGACCGGGGAGCTGTTTTTT.

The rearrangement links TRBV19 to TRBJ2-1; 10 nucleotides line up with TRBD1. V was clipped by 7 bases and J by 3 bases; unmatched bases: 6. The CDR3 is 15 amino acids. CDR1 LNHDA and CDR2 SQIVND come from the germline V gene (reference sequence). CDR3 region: CASTDGQGVYNEQFF. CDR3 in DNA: TGTGCCAGTACCGATGGACAGGGGGTCTACAATGAGCAGTTCTTC.

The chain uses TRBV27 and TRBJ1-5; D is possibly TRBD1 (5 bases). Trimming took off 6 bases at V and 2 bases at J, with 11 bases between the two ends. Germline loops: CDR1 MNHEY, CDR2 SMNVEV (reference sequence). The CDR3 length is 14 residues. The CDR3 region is CASRSQGRNQPQHF. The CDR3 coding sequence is TGTGCCAGCAGGTCCCAGGGTCGCAATCAGCCCCAGCATTTT.

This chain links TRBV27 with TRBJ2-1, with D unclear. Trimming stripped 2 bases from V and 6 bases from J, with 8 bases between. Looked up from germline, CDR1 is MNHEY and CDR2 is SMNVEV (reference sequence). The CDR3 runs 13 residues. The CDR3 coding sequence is TGTGCCAGCAGTTTAAATCTAGTCAATGAGCAGTTCTTC. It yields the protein CASSLNLVNEQFF.

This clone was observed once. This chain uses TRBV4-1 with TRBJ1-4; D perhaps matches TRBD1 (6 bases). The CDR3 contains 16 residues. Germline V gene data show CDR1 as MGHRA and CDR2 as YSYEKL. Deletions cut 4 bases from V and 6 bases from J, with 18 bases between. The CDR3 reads CASSPRQGSGYEKLFF. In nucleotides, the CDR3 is TGCGCCAGCAGCCCCCGGCAGGGGAGTGGGTATGAAAAACTGTTTTTT.

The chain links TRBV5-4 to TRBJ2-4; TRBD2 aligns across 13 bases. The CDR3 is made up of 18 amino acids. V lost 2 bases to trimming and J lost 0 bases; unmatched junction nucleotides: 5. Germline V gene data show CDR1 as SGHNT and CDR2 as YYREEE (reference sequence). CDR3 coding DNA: TGTGCCAGCAGCTTAGGACTAGCGGGGGCACTAGCCAAAAACATTCAGTACTTC. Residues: CASSLGLAGALAKNIQYF.

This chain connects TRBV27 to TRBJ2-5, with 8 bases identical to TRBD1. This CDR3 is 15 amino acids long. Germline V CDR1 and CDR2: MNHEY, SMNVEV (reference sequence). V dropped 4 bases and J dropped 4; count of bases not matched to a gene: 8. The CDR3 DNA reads TGTGCCAGCAGTTGGAGGACAGGGCGGGGAGAGACCCAGTACTTC. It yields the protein CASSWRTGRGETQYF.

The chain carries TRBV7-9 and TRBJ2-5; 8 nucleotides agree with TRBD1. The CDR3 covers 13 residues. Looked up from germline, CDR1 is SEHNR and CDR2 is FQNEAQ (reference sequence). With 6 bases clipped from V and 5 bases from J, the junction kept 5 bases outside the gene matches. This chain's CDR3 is CASRETGVETQYF. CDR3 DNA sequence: TGTGCCAGCAGGGAGACAGGGGTGGAGACCCAGTACTTC.

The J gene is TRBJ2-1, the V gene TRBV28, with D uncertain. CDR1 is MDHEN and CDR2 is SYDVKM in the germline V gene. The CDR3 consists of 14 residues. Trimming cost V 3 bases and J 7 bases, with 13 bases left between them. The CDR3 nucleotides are TGTGCCAGCAGTTTTTTTTTGCGTCGGAATGAGCAGTTCTTC. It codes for CASSFFLRRNEQFF. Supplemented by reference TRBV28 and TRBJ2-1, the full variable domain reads DVKVTQSSRYLVKRTGEKVFLECVQDMDHENMFWYRQDPGLGLRLIYFSYDVKMKEKGDIPEGYSVSREKKERFSLILESASTNQTSMYLCASSFFLRRNEQFFGPGTRLTVL.

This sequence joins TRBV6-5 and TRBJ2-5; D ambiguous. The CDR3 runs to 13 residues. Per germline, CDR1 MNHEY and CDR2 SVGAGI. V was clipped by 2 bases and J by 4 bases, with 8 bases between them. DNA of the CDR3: TGTGCCAGCAGTTACCCAGGAACAGAGACCCAGTACTTC. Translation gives CASSYPGTETQYF.

This CDR3 reads CASSYLTGGTEAFF. CDR3 bases: TGTGCCAGCAGCTACCTGACAGGGGGAACTGAAGCTTTCTTT. The rearrangement uses TRBV7-2 and TRBJ1-1, with 9 bases fitting TRBD1. CDR1 and CDR2 (germline): SGHTA, FQGNSA. This CDR3 is 14 amino acids long. Trimming removed 4 bases from V and 5 bases from J; junction bases left unmatched: 5.

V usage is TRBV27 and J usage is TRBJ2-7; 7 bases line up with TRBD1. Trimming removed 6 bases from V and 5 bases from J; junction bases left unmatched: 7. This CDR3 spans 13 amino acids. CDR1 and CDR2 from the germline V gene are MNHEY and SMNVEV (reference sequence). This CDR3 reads CASRTGASNEQYF. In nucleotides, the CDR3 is TGTGCCAGCAGAACAGGGGCAAGTAACGAGCAGTACTTC.

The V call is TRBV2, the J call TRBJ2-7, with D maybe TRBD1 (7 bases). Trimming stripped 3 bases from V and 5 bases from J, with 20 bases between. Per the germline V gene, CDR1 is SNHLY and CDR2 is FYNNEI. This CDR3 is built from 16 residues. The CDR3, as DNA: TGTGCCAGCAGTGACCACGGGGGACAGCTTCTCCACGAGCAGTACTTC. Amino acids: CASSDHGGQLLHEQYF. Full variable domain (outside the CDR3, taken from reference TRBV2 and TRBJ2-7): EPEVTQTPSHQVTQMGQEVILRCVPISNHLYFYWYRQILGQKVEFLVSFYNNEISEKSEIFDDQFSVERPDGSNFTLKIRSTKLEDSAMYFCASSDHGGQLLHEQYFGPGTRLTVT.

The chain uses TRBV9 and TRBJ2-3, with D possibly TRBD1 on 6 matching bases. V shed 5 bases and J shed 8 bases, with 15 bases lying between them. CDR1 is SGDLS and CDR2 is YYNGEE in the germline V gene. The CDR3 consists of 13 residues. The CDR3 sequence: CASSGGGRVTQYF. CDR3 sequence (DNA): TGTGCCAGCAGTGGGGGCGGACGGGTTACGCAGTATTTT.

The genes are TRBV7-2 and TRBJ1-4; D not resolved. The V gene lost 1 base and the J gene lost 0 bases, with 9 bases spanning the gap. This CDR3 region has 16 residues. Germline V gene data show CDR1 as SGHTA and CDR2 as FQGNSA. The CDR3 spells CASSLGALTTNEKLFF. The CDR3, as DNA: TGTGCCAGCAGCTTAGGAGCTCTTACAACTAATGAAAAACTGTTTTTT. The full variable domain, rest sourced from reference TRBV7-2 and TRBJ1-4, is GAGVSQSPSNKVTEKGKDVELRCDPISGHTALYWYRQSLGQGLEFLIYFQGNSAPDKSGLPSDRFSAERTGGSVSTLTIQRTQQEDSAVYLCASSLGALTTNEKLFFGSGTQLSVL.

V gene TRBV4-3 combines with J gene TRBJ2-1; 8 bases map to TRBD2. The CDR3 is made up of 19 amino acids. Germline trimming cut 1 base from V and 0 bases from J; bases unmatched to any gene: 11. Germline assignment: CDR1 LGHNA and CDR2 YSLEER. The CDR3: CASSQAAIGGTSSYNEQFF. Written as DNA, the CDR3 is TGCGCCAGCAGCCAAGCGGCCATAGGGGGGACTAGCTCCTACAATGAGCAGTTCTTC.

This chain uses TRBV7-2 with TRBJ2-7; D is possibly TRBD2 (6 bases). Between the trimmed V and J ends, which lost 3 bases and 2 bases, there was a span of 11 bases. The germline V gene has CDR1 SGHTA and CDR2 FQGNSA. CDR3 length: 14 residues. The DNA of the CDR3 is TGTGCCAGCAGCTTCGATCCGGGGGCCTACGAGCAGTACTTC. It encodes CASSFDPGAYEQYF.

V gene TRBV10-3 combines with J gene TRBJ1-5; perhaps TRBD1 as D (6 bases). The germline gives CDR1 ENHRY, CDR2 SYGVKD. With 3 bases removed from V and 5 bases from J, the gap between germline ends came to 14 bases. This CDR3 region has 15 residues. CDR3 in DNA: TGTGCCATCAGTGATGAGACAGGATCAGATCAGCCCCAGCATTTT. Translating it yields CAISDETGSDQPQHF.

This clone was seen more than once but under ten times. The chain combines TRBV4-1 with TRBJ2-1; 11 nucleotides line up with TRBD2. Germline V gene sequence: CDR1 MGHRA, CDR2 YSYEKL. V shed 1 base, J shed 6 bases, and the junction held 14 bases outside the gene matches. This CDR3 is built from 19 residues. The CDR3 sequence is CASSQGMAGTSGASNEQFF. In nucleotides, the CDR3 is TGCGCCAGCAGCCAAGGAATGGCCGGGACTAGCGGTGCCTCCAATGAGCAGTTCTTC.